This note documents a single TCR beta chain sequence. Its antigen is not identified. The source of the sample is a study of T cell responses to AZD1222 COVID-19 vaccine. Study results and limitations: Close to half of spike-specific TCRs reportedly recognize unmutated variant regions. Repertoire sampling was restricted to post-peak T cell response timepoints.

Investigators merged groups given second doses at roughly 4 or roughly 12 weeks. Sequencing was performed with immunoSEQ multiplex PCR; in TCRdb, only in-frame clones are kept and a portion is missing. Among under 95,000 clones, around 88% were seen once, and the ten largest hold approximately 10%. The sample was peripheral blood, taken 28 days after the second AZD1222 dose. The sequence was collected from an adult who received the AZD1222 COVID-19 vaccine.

CDR3 protein: CASSLTGRETQYF. CDR3 in DNA: TGTGCCAGCAGCTTGACAGGCCGGGAGACCCAGTACTTC. The genes are TRBV5-6 and TRBJ2-5; perhaps TRBD1 as D (5 bases). V lost 1 base to trimming and J lost 5 bases, with 9 bases between them. The germline CDR1 and CDR2 sequences are SGHDT and YYEEEE. This CDR3 spans 13 amino acids.